The 27 T cell receptor beta chains presented below share a single source sample, sequenced in a study of breast tumors, draining lymph nodes, adjacent tissues. TCRdb used MiXCR to reprocess the multiplex PCR reads, holding one entry per CDR3 protein. This table has more than 250,000 distinct CDR3 sequences, roughly 30% appearing once. Axillary draining lymph nodes of breast cancer patients supplied the node samples. Sequenced sample: axillary lymph node tissue. These receptors all come from a female donor with breast cancer. Some clones in this sample may be carry-over from other donors' samples.

This clonotype has a count of ten or more. The chain recombines TRBV9 with TRBJ2-3, with 7 positions matching TRBD2. Germline values: CDR1 SGDLS, CDR2 YYNGEE. J lost 7 bases, V lost 0 bases, and 11 bases had no gene match. CDR3 length equals 16 residues. The CDR3 DNA follows: TGTGCCAGCAGCGTAGGGGGCGGGAGATGGACGAATACGCAGTATTTT. It yields the protein CASSVGGGRWTNTQYF.

This clonotype was detected only a few times. The chain couples TRBV20-1 to TRBJ2-1; either TRBD1 or TRBD2 may fit D (5 bases each). The V gene's germline CDR1 is DFQATT and CDR2 SNEGSKA (reference sequence). The CDR3 totals 14 residues. The V and J ends lost 4 bases and 10 bases respectively, with 20 bases between them. CDR3 loop: CSAKRQGIRTEQFF. The CDR3 nucleotides are TGCAGTGCTAAGCGGCAGGGTATTCGAACCGAGCAGTTCTTC.

The rearrangement links TRBV28 to TRBJ2-1, with D perhaps matching TRBD2 (6 bases). Per germline, CDR1 MDHEN and CDR2 SYDVKM. The CDR3 is 16 amino acids. Trimming removed 5 bases at V and 4 bases at J, with 18 bases between. The CDR3 is CASSTGSAGRYNEQFF. Here the CDR3 DNA reads TGTGCCAGCAGTACGGGATCGGCGGGAAGGTACAATGAGCAGTTCTTC. Full variable domain (rest looked up from reference TRBV28 and TRBJ2-1): DVKVTQSSRYLVKRTGEKVFLECVQDMDHENMFWYRQDPGLGLRLIYFSYDVKMKEKGDIPEGYSVSREKKERFSLILESASTNQTSMYLCASSTGSAGRYNEQFFGPGTRLTVL.

At least ten counts were recorded for this clonotype. The chain couples TRBV12-5 to TRBJ2-1, with TRBD2 as a possible D gene (5 bases). Germline loops: CDR1 LGHNT, CDR2 FRNRAP. Between the trimmed V and J ends, which lost 4 bases and 2 bases, there was a span of 15 bases. This CDR3 is built from 16 residues. The CDR3 protein is CASGSPLAMTYNEQFF. The CDR3 DNA follows: TGTGCTAGTGGTTCCCCCCTAGCTATGACCTACAATGAGCAGTTCTTC.

This chain uses TRBV20-1 with TRBJ2-3; 8 bases map to TRBD2. There are 15 residues in the CDR3. V was clipped by 0 bases and J by 11 bases; unmatched bases: 13. Germline V CDR1 and CDR2: DFQATT, SNEGSKA (reference sequence). The CDR3 DNA reads TGCAGTGCTAGAGATTTAGCGGGAATTTACAATGAGCAGTATTTT. Translation gives CSARDLAGIYNEQYF.

The rearrangement joins TRBV24-1 to TRBJ2-2, with TRBD2 matching 8 bases. The germline gives CDR1 KGHDR, CDR2 SFDVKD. CDR3 length: 16 amino acids. V trimming: 0 bases; J trimming: 5 bases; junction bases outside the gene matches: 4. CDR3 sequence (DNA): TGTGCCACCAGTGATTTGTCGGGAGGGGGAACCGGGGAGCTGTTTTTT. This encodes CATSDLSGGGTGELFF.

The chain is built from TRBV6-5 and TRBJ1-1; perhaps TRBD1 as D (5 bases). Germline V CDR1 and CDR2: MNHEY, SVGAGI. V dropped 4 bases and J dropped 10 bases, with 10 bases sitting between them. The CDR3 extends over 11 amino acids. The CDR3 DNA sequence: TGTGCCAGCAGTTCCCCTGGGGGAGCTTTCTTT. It yields the protein CASSSPGGAFF.

This clonotype was counted at least ten times. The chain employs TRBV20-1 and TRBJ2-3, with 10 bases matching TRBD2. Germline V lookup: CDR1 DFQATT, CDR2 SNEGSKA (reference sequence). V gave up 3 bases and J gave up 3 bases; unmatched junction bases: 12. This CDR3 spans 17 amino acids. Here the CDR3 DNA reads TGCAGTGCTAGGAGGGCCACGAGCGGGAGGGGAACAGATACGCAGTATTTT. This gives the protein CSARRATSGRGTDTQYF.

This clonotype was observed many times. The chain recombines TRBV19 with TRBJ1-5; maybe TRBD1 (6 bases). Germline CDR1 LNHDA, CDR2 SQIVND (reference sequence). The length of the CDR3 is 16 residues. V was pared by 3 bases and J by 5 bases, with 17 bases between. In DNA form, the CDR3 reads TGTGCCAGTAGTATTCTTTTGGACAGCCCCTATCAGCCCCAGCATTTT. Amino acid sequence: CASSILLDSPYQPQHF.

In this sample, this clonotype turned up many times. The chain is built from TRBV15 and TRBJ1-5, with D unclear. The CDR3 contains 13 residues. V gave up 2 bases and J gave up 6 bases, with 8 bases separating them. Germline-derived CDR1 and CDR2 are LNHNV and YYDKDF (reference sequence). CDR3 sequence reads: CATSRFFGQPQHF. CDR3 sequence (DNA): TGTGCCACCAGCAGATTTTTCGGTCAGCCCCAGCATTTT.

The table lists this clonotype with many counts. V gene TRBV20-1 combines with J gene TRBJ2-1, with 15 bases identical to TRBD2. This CDR3 is built from 16 residues. V lost 5 bases and J lost 7; bases outside the gene matches: 9. Germline CDR1 is DFQATT and CDR2 is SNEGSKA (reference sequence). The CDR3 loop reads CSAESWTSGRVNEQFF. Written as DNA, the CDR3 is TGCAGTGCTGAATCCTGGACTAGCGGGAGGGTGAATGAGCAGTTCTTC.

About this clonotype itself: It may be a read error: a sequence one base away is much more abundant. The chain links TRBV15 to TRBJ2-2; 14 nucleotides align to TRBD2. The CDR3 extends over 17 amino acids. CDR1 LNHNV and CDR2 YYDKDF come from the germline V gene (reference sequence). Unmatched junction bases numbered 5, after V lost 2 bases and J lost 6 bases. The CDR3 DNA is TGTGCCACCAGCAGAAAAGGACTAGCGGGGGGTGCCGGGGAGCTGTTTTTT. Its protein is CATSRKGLAGGAGELFF.

Details on this clonotype: One junction end disagrees with the germline gene, perhaps due to a read error. The V call is TRBV6-6, the J call TRBJ1-5; D gene uncertain. The CDR3 loop spans 16 amino acids. CDR1 MNHNY and CDR2 SVGAGI come from the germline V gene (reference sequence). The CDR3 DNA sequence: TGTGCCAGCGGTTACTCGACGGTTTACCTCAATCAGCCCCAGCATTTT. It encodes CASGYSTVYLNQPQHF.

In regard to this clonotype: A read error may be the cause here, since a much bigger clone is one base away. The rearrangement joins TRBV5-1 to TRBJ2-7; D may be TRBD1 or TRBD2 (5 bases each). Trimming left V 1 base short and J 2 bases short, with 19 bases between. The germline V gene encodes CDR1 SGHRS and CDR2 YFSETQ. CDR3 length equals 17 residues. The CDR3 is CASSLRGRSGPAYEQYF. Written as DNA, the CDR3 is TGCGCCAGCAGCTTGAGGGGCCGCAGCGGACCAGCCTACGAGCAGTACTTC.

The V and J genes are TRBV5-5 and TRBJ1-1, with D unresolved. The ends were cut back, 4 bases at V and 3 bases at J, with 19 bases in the middle. CDR3 length equals 16 residues. Germline CDR1 SGHKS, CDR2 YYEKEE (reference sequence). The CDR3 region is CASSQRHPGYDTEAFF. In DNA form, the CDR3 reads TGTGCCAGCAGCCAAAGACACCCAGGATATGACACTGAAGCTTTCTTT.

Comments on this clonotype: The CDR3 does not close with the conserved phenylalanine or tryptophan, likely indicating a read error. The genes are TRBV24-1 and TRBJ2-6; possible D gene TRBD1, 6 bases. CDR3 length: 18 amino acids. V lost 3 bases, J lost 6 bases, and 20 bases lay in between. CDR1 KGHDR and CDR2 SFDVKD come from the germline V gene. CDR3 region: CATSDATGFIAEANVLTL. The CDR3 bases are TGTGCCACCAGTGATGCGACAGGTTTCATAGCTGAGGCCAACGTCCTGACTCTC.

This clonotype has at least ten counts. The chain recombines TRBV28 with TRBJ1-4; TRBD1 is a possible D gene (6 bases). Germline V gives CDR1 MDHEN, CDR2 SYDVKM. CDR3 length: 14 residues. The ends were cut back, 3 bases at V and 8 bases at J, with 13 bases in the middle. CDR3 coding DNA: TGTGCCAGCAGTTTCGAACAGGGTGGGGAAAAACTGTTTTTT. As protein: CASSFEQGGEKLFF.

Ten or more counts support this clonotype. V is TRBV11-2 and J is TRBJ2-5; 8 nucleotides match TRBD1. Unmatched junction bases numbered 9, after V lost 4 bases and J lost 5 bases. CDR1 SGHAT and CDR2 FQNNGV come from the germline V gene. The CDR3 runs to 15 residues. The CDR3 sequence: CASSSTGAIEETQYF. DNA of the CDR3: TGTGCCAGCAGCTCGACAGGGGCGATAGAGGAGACCCAGTACTTC.

Regarding this clonotype: One end of the junction does not line up with germline, which may come from a read error. The chain combines TRBV19 with TRBJ2-2, with a possible D match to TRBD1 (6 bases). Germline CDR1 reads LNHDA; CDR2 reads SQIVND (reference sequence). The CDR3 consists of 13 residues. This CDR3 is CATKGQRTEEPFF. As DNA, the CDR3 is TGTGCCACGAAGGGACAACGCACCGAGGAGCCGTTTTTT.

This clonotype was seen ten or more times. The rearrangement joins TRBV5-1 to TRBJ2-2, with D possibly being TRBD2 (5 bases). V lost 0 bases and J 3 bases, leaving 6 bases between the germline ends. Per germline, CDR1 SGHRS and CDR2 YFSETQ. CDR3 length: 14 amino acids. The CDR3 spells CASSLASYTGELFF. The CDR3 DNA is TGCGCCAGCAGCTTGGCTAGCTACACCGGGGAGCTGTTTTTT.

About this clonotype itself: This may come from a read error, since a much larger clone is one base off. The V and J genes are TRBV11-3 and TRBJ2-1, with D uncertain. Trimming took off 1 base at V and 9 bases at J, with 7 bases between the two ends. Germline V gene sequence: CDR1 SGHNT, CDR2 YENEEA. This CDR3 comprises 12 residues. The CDR3 DNA sequence: TGTGCCAGCAGCTTAGGGGTCAGTGAGCAGTTCTTC. Its translation is CASSLGVSEQFF. Full variable domain (rest looked up from reference TRBV11-3 and TRBJ2-1): EAGVVQSPRYKIIEKKQPVAFWCNPISGHNTLYWYLQNLGQGPELLIRYENEEAVDDSQLPKDRFSAERLKGVDSTLKIQPAELGDSAVYLCASSLGVSEQFFGPGTRLTVL.

V gene TRBV7-8 combines with J gene TRBJ2-4; tentatively, D is TRBD1 (6 bases). This CDR3 region has 15 residues. Germline CDR1 SGHVS, CDR2 FQNEAQ. The ends were cut back, 5 bases at V and 7 bases at J, with 18 bases in the middle. This chain's CDR3 is CASSRRQGKENIQYF. The DNA for the CDR3 is TGTGCCAGCAGCCGCCGGCAGGGGAAGGAGAACATTCAGTACTTC.

This clonotype appeared many times. The chain links TRBV27 to TRBJ2-3; TRBD2 is a possible D gene (5 bases). Germline-derived CDR1 and CDR2 are MNHEY and SMNVEV (reference sequence). V was shortened by 4 bases and J by 5 bases, with 16 bases between the two germline ends. The CDR3 has 15 residues. For the CDR3, the DNA is TGTGCCAGCAGTTCGGGAATTCCGGCGGTAGATACGCAGTATTTT. As protein: CASSSGIPAVDTQYF.

With regard to this clonotype: One base away lies a much larger clone, so this may be a sequencing read error. Here the CDR3 omits its conserved ending phenylalanine or tryptophan, so a read error is the likely source. The chain combines TRBV7-3 with TRBJ2-5; tentatively, D is TRBD1 or TRBD2 (5 bases each). V shed 4 bases and J shed 4 bases, with 13 bases lying between them. Germline V lookup: CDR1 SGHTA, CDR2 FQGTGA. The CDR3 has 14 amino acids. CDR3 nucleotide sequence: TGTGCCAGCAGCTCCCCCCGGGACCCAGAGACCCAGTACCTC. Encoded protein: CASSSPRDPETQYL.

Many counts were recorded for this clonotype. The chain couples TRBV6-6 to TRBJ1-2; perhaps TRBD1 as D (5 bases). Trimming left V 10 bases short and J 1 base short, with 10 bases between. This CDR3 contains 12 residues. Germline V lookup: CDR1 MNHNY, CDR2 SVGAGI (reference sequence). The CDR3 region is CATGTGNYGYTF. The CDR3 nucleotides read TGTGCCACTGGGACGGGTAACTATGGCTACACCTTC.

This clonotype was detected a few times. The chain recombines TRBV27 with TRBJ2-7; tentatively, D is TRBD1 (5 bases). Looked up from germline, CDR1 is MNHEY and CDR2 is SMNVEV (reference sequence). This CDR3 has 14 residues. Trimming took 4 bases from V and 3 from J, leaving 13 bases between them. CDR3 protein: CASSSQGRNYEQYF. The CDR3 coding sequence is TGTGCCAGCAGTTCCCAGGGTAGAAACTACGAGCAGTACTTC.

Ten or more counts support this clonotype. V gene TRBV11-1 combines with J gene TRBJ2-7; the match to TRBD1 covers 8 bases. J was trimmed by 3 bases and V by 5 bases; bases with no gene match: 12. Germline lookup yields CDR1 SGHAT and CDR2 FQDESV (reference sequence). This CDR3 spans 16 amino acids. This CDR3 reads CASSGAQGVRGYEQYF. CDR3 coding DNA: TGTGCCAGCAGCGGAGCACAGGGGGTCCGGGGCTACGAGCAGTACTTC.